This record looks at one T cell receptor (beta chain) sequence and its context. Its antigen is not identified. The V gene's germline CDR1 is SQVTM and CDR2 ANQGSEA. Trimming cost V 0 bases and J 3 bases, with 13 bases left between them. The CDR3 totals 15 residues. The entry originates in a study of CD8 T cells in Susac syndrome. RNA, at 0.5 to 1 ug, was reverse transcribed with random hexamers. An immunoSEQ multiplex PCR generated amplified TCR beta CDR3 products spanning 54 Vbeta and 13 Jbeta. Using its own MiXCR run on the immunoSEQ multiplex PCR reads, TCRdb lists one record per CDR3 protein. The sample contains around 190,000 distinct CDR3 sequences, approximately 95% of which appear only once. TCR beta from blood CD8+ and CD4+ T cells was sequenced. Whole-study findings and limits: A relatively small number of individuals underwent TCR sequencing and HLA analysis.

V usage is TRBV29-1 and J usage is TRBJ2-3, with D possibly matching TRBD2 (5 bases). Sequenced input: CD4+ T cells from PBMCs. This TCR derives from a human donor in good health. CDR3 sequence (DNA): TGCAGCGTTGAAGATCAGAGGGTCGGGACAGATACGCAGTATTTT. It specifies CSVEDQRVGTDTQYF.